The clone carrying this TCR beta chain has just a few counts. Antigen: not known. The data stem from a study of regulatory T cells in long-lasting Graves disease. Findings and caveats of the study: It was in persistent disease that TRBV28, TRBJ1-2 and TRBJ2-5 were favored. The number of shared public clonotypes was higher in persistent patients (roughly 3,000) than new patients (966). Accuracy could have been hurt by small sample size.

Sample time point: newly diagnosed GD, antithyroid drugs for less than 3 months. There was RNA extracted from PBMCs, and the TCR library was made from it. Peripheral blood, approximately 9.6 milliliters of it, was drawn into EDTA tubes. Building of the TCR beta libraries involved iRepertoire HTBI primers and Arm-PCR of CDR3 regions. A single record per CDR3 protein comes from TCRdb applying MiXCR to the multiplex PCR reads. The sample lists about 240,000 distinct CDR3 sequences, 20% to 25% occurring once. CDR3 length: 14 amino acids. Germline CDR1 SGHTA, CDR2 FQGNSA. V was shortened by 1 base and J by 1 base, with 6 bases between the two germline ends.

Sequenced here: peripheral blood mononuclear cells (PBMCs), sampled at new diagnosis, from a patient treated with antithyroid drugs. The receptor was derived from a female donor with Graves disease. The chain couples TRBV7-2 to TRBJ2-3; D gene unclear. The CDR3 protein is CASSLERRTDTQYF. DNA for the CDR3: TGTGCCAGCAGCTTAGAGAGGCGCACAGATACGCAGTATTTT.